The 21 T cell receptor beta chains presented below share a single source sample, sequenced in a study of shared clonotypes between healthy human individuals. The repertoire was sequenced with immunoSEQ multiplex PCR; TCRdb's copy has only in-frame clones and lacks some. The data show some 2.3 million clones, over 90% seen once. Sequenced: naive CD4+ T cells from PBMCs. Noted subset: CD45RA+ positively selected. The receptors shown here come from a man aged 18 to 35 in good health. Some clones in this sample may be carry-over from other donors' samples.

The CDR3: CASSRSGLAVYEQFF. The CDR3 region has the DNA TGCGCCAGCAGCCGCTCGGGACTAGCGGTTTATGAGCAGTTCTTC. The rearrangement uses TRBV4-1 and TRBJ2-1; the match to TRBD2 covers 11 bases. The trim removed 4 bases at V and 8 bases at J, leaving 7 bases unmatched. This CDR3 contains 15 residues. Per germline, CDR1 MGHRA and CDR2 YSYEKL.

V gene TRBV5-1 combines with J gene TRBJ2-1; D is possibly TRBD2 (6 bases). The V end was cut by 3 bases, the J end by 4 bases, with 14 bases between. CDR1 is SGHRS, CDR2 YFSETQ, per germline. The length of the CDR3 is 15 residues. The CDR3 nucleotides are TGCGCCAGCAGCTCCAGGGACTTACTGTACAATGAGCAGTTCTTC. It codes for CASSSRDLLYNEQFF. The full variable domain, in which reference TRBV5-1 and TRBJ2-1 provide the parts outside the CDR3, is KAGVTQTPRYLIKTRGQQVTLSCSPISGHRSVSWYQQTPGQGLQFLFEYFSETQRNKGNFPGRFSGRQFSNSRSEMNVSTLELGDSALYLCASSSRDLLYNEQFFGPGTRLTVL.

CDR3 DNA: TGTGCCAGCAGTGAAGGTCAGCCCCACTTCTATGGCTACACCTTC. Encoded protein: CASSEGQPHFYGYTF. The V call is TRBV2, the J call TRBJ1-2, with D unresolved. Germline lookup yields CDR1 SNHLY and CDR2 FYNNEI. The V and J ends lost 1 base and 4 bases respectively, with 13 bases between them. The CDR3 is made up of 15 amino acids.

V gene TRBV5-1 combines with J gene TRBJ2-7; 9 bases line up with TRBD2. The V gene's germline CDR1 is SGHRS and CDR2 YFSETQ. V shed 5 bases and J 3 bases; nucleotides not matched to a gene: 9. The CDR3 contains 15 residues. The CDR3 sequence is CASSLVAGGIYEQYF. CDR3 coding DNA: TGCGCCAGCAGTTTAGTCGCGGGAGGGATCTACGAGCAGTACTTC.

The chain employs TRBV10-3 and TRBJ2-1; no clear D gene. Germline CDR1 and CDR2: ENHRY and SYGVKD. V was pared by 10 bases and J by 0 bases, with 19 bases between. This CDR3 is built from 16 residues. Written as DNA, the CDR3 is TGTGCCACCAACGGACCTGGGCTTAGCTCCTACAATGAGCAGTTCTTC. Protein sequence: CATNGPGLSSYNEQFF.

This chain connects TRBV7-9 to TRBJ2-4, with D perhaps matching TRBD2 (6 bases). Trimming stripped 2 bases from V and 6 bases from J, with 14 bases between. This CDR3 is 15 amino acids long. The germline gives CDR1 SEHNR, CDR2 FQNEAQ (reference sequence). This CDR3 is CASSLPGGPGNIQYF. DNA of the CDR3: TGTGCCAGCAGCTTACCCGGAGGGCCCGGAAACATTCAGTACTTC. Variable domain in full (rest from reference TRBV7-9 and TRBJ2-4): DTGVSQNPRHKITKRGQNVTFRCDPISEHNRLYWYRQTLGQGPEFLTYFQNEAQLEKSRLLSDRFSAERPKGSFSTLEIQRTEQGDSAMYLCASSLPGGPGNIQYFGAGTRLSVL.

This rearrangement joins TRBV28 to TRBJ2-7; a possible D gene is TRBD2 (5 bases). Germline values: CDR1 MDHEN, CDR2 SYDVKM. CDR3 size: 14 residues. Trimming pared 2 bases from V and 4 bases from J, leaving 12 bases between. As DNA, the CDR3 is TGTGCCAGCAGTTTAGTGGGAGATAATTACGAGCAGTACTTC. It codes for CASSLVGDNYEQYF. The whole variable domain, filled in from reference TRBV28 and TRBJ2-7, reads DVKVTQSSRYLVKRTGEKVFLECVQDMDHENMFWYRQDPGLGLRLIYFSYDVKMKEKGDIPEGYSVSREKKERFSLILESASTNQTSMYLCASSLVGDNYEQYFGPGTRLTVT.

The genes are TRBV10-2 and TRBJ2-7; D call uncertain. The CDR3 totals 15 residues. The V end lost 6 bases, the J end lost 1 base, and 16 bases lay between the germline ends. Germline assignment: CDR1 WSHSY and CDR2 SAAADI. The CDR3 loop reads CASRVSAVGSYEQYF. The CDR3 region has the DNA TGCGCCAGCAGGGTGAGCGCGGTTGGGTCCTACGAGCAGTACTTC.

Notes on this clone: Other DNA sequences in the same sample also yield this CDR3. The chain is built from TRBV18 and TRBJ1-2, with D possibly matching TRBD1 (6 bases). CDR1 is KGHSH and CDR2 is LQKENI in the germline V gene. The CDR3 has 12 amino acids. Trimming pared 2 bases from V and 8 bases from J, leaving 9 bases between. The CDR3 sequence is CASSPGGGGYTF. The CDR3, as DNA: TGTGCCAGCTCACCAGGGGGGGGCGGCTACACCTTC. Filled out from reference TRBV18 and TRBJ1-2, the complete variable domain reads NAGVMQNPRHLVRRRGQEARLRCSPMKGHSHVYWYRQLPEEGLKFMVYLQKENIIDESGMPKERFSAEFPKEGPSILRIQQVVRGDSAAYFCASSPGGGGYTFGSGTRLTVV.

The chain joins TRBV4-1 to TRBJ1-4; a possible D gene is TRBD1 (5 bases). Trimming took off 4 bases at V and 0 bases at J, with 18 bases between the two ends. The CDR3 is 18 amino acids. The V gene's germline CDR1 is MGHRA and CDR2 YSYEKL. The CDR3: CASSPPRRGTTTNEKLFF. The CDR3 region has the DNA TGCGCCAGCAGCCCCCCCCGGCGGGGGACTACAACTAATGAAAAACTGTTTTTT.

This chain links TRBV19 with TRBJ1-2; 7 bases fit TRBD1. Germline assignment: CDR1 LNHDA and CDR2 SQIVND (reference sequence). The V and J ends lost 9 bases and 7 bases, in that order; junction bases with no gene match: 8. This CDR3 spans 12 amino acids. The CDR3 is CARACDRAGYTF. In DNA form, the CDR3 reads TGTGCCAGAGCATGCGACAGGGCTGGCTACACCTTC.

With regard to this clone: This sample includes further DNA sequences coding for the same CDR3. The chain joins TRBV7-2 to TRBJ1-5, with D hard to call. The CDR3 covers 14 residues. Germline V gene lookup returns CDR1 SGHTA and CDR2 FQGNSA. Trimming pared 2 bases from V and 5 bases from J, leaving 10 bases between. For the CDR3, the DNA is TGTGCCAGCAGCTTAAAGCCTGGGGATCAGCCCCAGCATTTT. It specifies CASSLKPGDQPQHF.

Of note for this clone: Other DNA sequences in this specimen translate into the identical CDR3. This chain links TRBV9 with TRBJ1-2; 9 positions agree with TRBD1. Looked up from germline, CDR1 is SGDLS and CDR2 is YYNGEE. V was pared by 3 bases and J by 2 bases, with 2 bases of the junction left unmatched. The CDR3 runs 14 residues. The CDR3, as DNA: TGTGCCAGCAGCGCGGGACAGGGAAACTATGGCTACACCTTC. It encodes CASSAGQGNYGYTF.

This chain links TRBV19 with TRBJ2-1; perhaps TRBD1 as D (6 bases). From germline, CDR1 is LNHDA and CDR2 SQIVND (reference sequence). V was clipped by 4 bases and J by 3 bases, with 10 bases between them. The CDR3 covers 14 residues. CDR3 in amino acids: CASSKGQNYNEQFF. CDR3 DNA: TGTGCCAGTAGTAAAGGACAGAACTACAATGAGCAGTTCTTC.

The rearrangement links TRBV6-5 to TRBJ2-3; 9 positions match TRBD2. Trimming took 10 bases from V and 10 from J; bases not matched to a gene: 15. CDR1 is MNHEY and CDR2 is SVGAGI in the germline V gene. The CDR3 sequence is 14 residues long. Here the CDR3 DNA reads TGTGCCACCAGCGGGAGTAATAGCGGGAGTTCGCAGTATTTT. Protein product: CATSGSNSGSSQYF.

This rearrangement joins TRBV7-3 to TRBJ2-3; 10 bases match TRBD2. The germline CDR1 and CDR2 sequences are SGHTA and FQGTGA. The CDR3 contains 13 residues. V lost 7 bases and J lost 5; bases outside the gene matches: 3. CDR3 nucleotides: TGTGCCAGCACCTCTAGCGGGAGAGATACGCAGTATTTT. This translates into CASTSSGRDTQYF.

Points on this clone: The sample carries other DNA sequences with the same CDR3. This chain connects TRBV5-1 to TRBJ1-1; perhaps TRBD1 as D (6 bases). CDR1 and CDR2 from the germline V gene are SGHRS and YFSETQ. The V and J ends lost 0 bases and 5 bases respectively, with 11 bases between them. This CDR3 is 14 amino acids long. The chain's CDR3 is CASSLGGRETEAFF. DNA for the CDR3: TGCGCCAGCAGCTTGGGGGGGCGCGAGACTGAAGCTTTCTTT.

This chain uses TRBV10-1 with TRBJ2-2; D unclear. V lost 0 bases, J lost 7 bases, and 15 bases lay in between. Looked up from germline, CDR1 is WNHNN and CDR2 is SYGVQD (reference sequence). CDR3 length: 16 residues. The CDR3 here is CASSESDLYQSGELFF. CDR3 sequence (DNA): TGCGCCAGCAGTGAGTCGGACCTATACCAAAGCGGGGAGCTGTTTTTT.

DNA of the CDR3: TGTGCCAGCAGTGAAGCTGGCAGGGGGAACGAGCAGTACTTC. This codes for CASSEAGRGNEQYF. The chain links TRBV6-1 to TRBJ2-7, with TRBD1 matching 7 bases. CDR3 size: 14 residues. With V trimmed by 0 bases and J by 5 bases, 4 bases remained unmatched. In germline, CDR1 is MNHNS, CDR2 SASEGT.

This clone was detected a few times. The chain is built from TRBV6-1 and TRBJ1-1; 7 bases are a match to TRBD1. Germline V CDR1 and CDR2: MNHNS, SASEGT. This CDR3 is built from 13 residues. After removal of 6 bases from V and 4 bases from J, the junction contained 5 bases not matched to a gene. The CDR3 sequence is CASRRQGTTEAFF. The CDR3 DNA is TGTGCCAGCAGAAGACAGGGAACCACTGAAGCTTTCTTT.

V usage is TRBV10-3 and J usage is TRBJ2-7, with TRBD2 matching 9 bases. The CDR3 runs 16 residues. The V segment lost 4 bases and the J segment 4 bases; nucleotides outside the gene matches: 11. Germline values: CDR1 ENHRY, CDR2 SYGVKD. In DNA, the CDR3 is TGTGCCATCAGTGCGGGACGGGCTAGCGGGACTTACGAGCAGTACTTC. Translated, it gives CAISAGRASGTYEQYF.